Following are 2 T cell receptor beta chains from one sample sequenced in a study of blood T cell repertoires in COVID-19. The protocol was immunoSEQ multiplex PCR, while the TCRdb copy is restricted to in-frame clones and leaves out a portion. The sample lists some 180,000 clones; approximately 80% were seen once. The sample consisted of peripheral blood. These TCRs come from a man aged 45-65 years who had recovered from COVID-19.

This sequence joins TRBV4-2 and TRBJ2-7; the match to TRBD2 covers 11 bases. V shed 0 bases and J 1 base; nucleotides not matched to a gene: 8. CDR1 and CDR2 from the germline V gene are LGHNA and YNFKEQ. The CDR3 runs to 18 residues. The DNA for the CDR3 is TGTGCCAGCAGCCAAGAACTGTCGGGACTAGCGGTTTCCTACGAGCAGTACTTC. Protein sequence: CASSQELSGLAVSYEQYF.

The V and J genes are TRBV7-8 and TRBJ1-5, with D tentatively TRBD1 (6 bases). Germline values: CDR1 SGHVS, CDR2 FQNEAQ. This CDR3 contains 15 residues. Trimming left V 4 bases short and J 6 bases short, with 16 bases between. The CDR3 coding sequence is TGTGCCAGCAGCTGGGACGCAGGGGTCGGTCAGCCCCAGCATTTT. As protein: CASSWDAGVGQPQHF.